The clone carrying this TCR beta chain was seen many times. This entry belongs to a study of blood T cell repertoires in COVID-19. The overall study: Some COVID-19 samples were acute and others convalescent; all came from the United States, Italy and Spain. Nucleic acid was either cDNA or gDNA, and it came from T cells, B-cell-depleted T cells, or PBMCs.

Authors' analysis steps: Amplified reference gene primers provided the basis for estimating nucleated cell counts. Only in-frame clones appear in the TCRdb table, and some are missing; sequencing was by immunoSEQ multiplex PCR. V, J and clone size derive from that table, while D and trimming were established from the DNA sequence. The data contain about 76,000 clones, roughly 80% of them seen just once; the ten biggest clones take up roughly 18%. From germline, CDR1 is MNHEY and CDR2 SVGEGT. The CDR3 has 16 amino acids. V lost 1 base and J lost 2, with 15 bases in between. The TCR was taken from a woman aged 55-69 years with acute or convalescent COVID-19. This chain joins TRBV6-2 or TRBV6-3 and TRBJ2-7; TRBD2 might be the D (6 bases). Material for sequencing was peripheral blood. In DNA, the CDR3 is TGTGCCAGCAGTTACTTTTCAGGAACTAGCACCTACGAGCAGTACTTC. Encoded protein: CASSYFSGTSTYEQYF.